These T cell receptor beta chains were read from a single sample in a study of lymphopenia after photon versus proton radiotherapy. Assay: immunoSEQ multiplex PCR; the TCRdb copy retains only in-frame clones and omits some. This sample has approximately 150,000 clones, with 70% to 90% found just once. Source: peripheral blood, taken from a patient treated with photon-based radiotherapy. The receptor set was obtained from a man between 50 and 59 years old with gastric cancer. Each CDR3 is given with its conserved first and last residue. Each record gives: J gene, clone size, D gene, V gene, CDR3 protein, CDR3 DNA. The D gene is left open where the match is weak. Only some rows state a clone size, as once, few, many or a class for expanded clones.

>TRBJ2-7|-|-|TRBV29-1
CSGQSADEQYF
TGCAGCGGACAAAGCGCCGACGAGCAGTACTTC
>TRBJ1-2|-|-|TRBV29-1
CSVEEHGYTF
TGCAGCGTTGAAGAGCATGGCTACACCTTC
>TRBJ2-7|-|TRBD2|TRBV28
CASSSGTSNYEQYF
TGTGCCAGCAGTTCCGGGACTAGCAATTACGAGCAGTACTTC
>TRBJ2-1|-|TRBD1|TRBV5-1
CASSSDGQGTYNEQFF
TGCGCCAGCAGCTCGGACGGACAGGGTACCTACAATGAGCAGTTCTTC
>TRBJ2-1|-|TRBD2|TRBV5-1
CASRRGGRSSSYNEQFF
TGCGCCAGCAGAAGGGGCGGGAGGTCCAGCTCCTACAATGAGCAGTTCTTC
>TRBJ2-2|-|-|TRBV29-1
CSVESLTGTGELFF
TGCAGCGTTGAATCCCTGACGGGTACCGGGGAGCTGTTTTTT
>TRBJ2-7|-|TRBD1|TRBV18
CASSAQGSGYEQYF
TGTGCCAGCTCAGCACAGGGGTCGGGTTACGAGCAGTACTTC
>TRBJ2-6|-|-|TRBV9
CASSPLPGQGQSQSSGANVLTF
TGTGCCAGCAGCCCCCTCCCGGGACAAGGCCAATCCCAGAGCTCTGGGGCCAACGTCCTGACTTTC
>TRBJ2-2|-|-|TRBV5-1
CASSLGAFKSGELFF
TGCGCCAGCAGCTTGGGGGCGTTTAAGAGCGGGGAGCTGTTTTTT
>TRBJ1-2|-|-|TRBV2
CASSEGRQRGGYTF
TGTGCCAGCAGTGAAGGAAGACAGAGGGGTGGCTACACCTTC
>TRBJ2-2|-|-|TRBV29-1
CSVFGLANTGELFF
TGCAGCGTTTTTGGGCTAGCGAACACCGGGGAGCTGTTTTTT
>TRBJ2-7|-|TRBD2|TRBV18
CASSPPGKAGGHEQYF
TGTGCCAGCTCACCCCCGGGGAAAGCGGGAGGACACGAGCAGTACTTC
>TRBJ2-7|-|TRBD2|TRBV14
CASSHKRESLYEQYF
TGTGCCAGCAGCCATAAGCGGGAGAGCCTCTACGAGCAGTACTTC
>TRBJ2-5|once|-|TRBV28
CASSLTGLETQYF
TGTGCCAGCAGCCTAACAGGGTTGGAGACCCAGTACTTC
>TRBJ1-2|-|-|TRBV25-1
CASRGEVEYGYTF
TGTGCCAGCAGAGGGGAGGTGGAGTATGGCTACACCTTC
>TRBJ2-1|-|TRBD1|TRBV28
CASSSGTGVNEQFF
TGTGCCAGCAGTTCCGGGACAGGGGTGAATGAGCAGTTCTTC
>TRBJ2-7|-|-|TRBV28
CASSFGRTYEQYF
TGTGCCAGCAGTTTTGGCAGAACCTACGAGCAGTACTTC
>TRBJ2-5|-|-|TRBV28
CASKPRGTRYQETQYF
TGTGCCAGCAAACCACGTGGGACAAGATACCAAGAGACCCAGTACTTC
>TRBJ2-3|-|TRBD2|TRBV11-3
CASSLETTSGSADTQYF
TGTGCCAGCAGCTTAGAGACGACTAGCGGGAGTGCAGATACGCAGTATTTT
>TRBJ2-3|-|-|TRBV25-1
CASSEYPPGQNTDTQYF
TGTGCCAGCAGTGAATATCCCCCTGGACAGAACACAGATACGCAGTATTTT
>TRBJ2-5|-|-|TRBV10-3
CAISDLTRGETQYF
TGTGCCATCAGTGATTTAACTAGGGGGGAGACCCAGTACTTC
>TRBJ2-7|-|-|TRBV4-2
CASSQELKYEQYF
TGTGCCAGCAGCCAAGAACTGAAATACGAGCAGTACTTC
>TRBJ1-1|-|-|TRBV19
CASSTSRLPKTEAFF
TGTGCCAGTAGTACAAGCAGGCTACCCAAAACTGAAGCTTTCTTT
>TRBJ1-5|-|-|TRBV7-2
CASSPLGQPQHF
TGTGCCAGCAGCCCACTAGGACAGCCCCAGCATTTT
>TRBJ2-2|-|-|TRBV4-3
CASSLLVGTGELFF
TGCGCCAGCAGCCTACTAGTTGGAACCGGGGAGCTGTTTTTT
>TRBJ2-7|once|-|TRBV7-9
CASGFLGGVRYEQYF
TGTGCCAGCGGGTTCTTGGGGGGCGTACGCTACGAGCAGTACTTC
>TRBJ1-1|-|TRBD1|TRBV5-6
CASSLVGQGWTEAFF
TGTGCCAGCAGCTTGGTCGGACAGGGATGGACTGAAGCTTTCTTT
>TRBJ1-4|-|-|TRBV7-2
CASSSQGGDEKLFF
TGTGCCAGCAGCTCTCAGGGCGGCGATGAAAAACTGTTTTTT
>TRBJ1-1|-|-|TRBV5-6
CASTRDPNTEAFF
TGTGCCAGCACAAGGGACCCAAACACTGAAGCTTTCTTT
>TRBJ1-2|-|-|TRBV19
CASSSMGYGYTF
TGTGCCAGTAGTAGTATGGGGTATGGCTACACCTTC
>TRBJ2-5|-|-|TRBV5-1
CASSPDRPQETQYF
TGCGCCAGCAGCCCCGACAGGCCGCAAGAGACCCAGTACTTC
>TRBJ1-1|-|TRBD1|TRBV6-6
CASSYQGDRGAFF
TGTGCCAGCAGTTACCAAGGGGACAGGGGAGCTTTCTTT
>TRBJ2-1|few|TRBD2|TRBV4-1
CASSQGVSGKTRNEQFF
TGCGCCAGCAGCCAAGGGGTAAGCGGGAAGACGCGGAATGAGCAGTTCTTC
>TRBJ2-1|once|TRBD2|TRBV7-2
CASRKGLAGAGSNEQFF
TGTGCCAGCAGAAAAGGACTAGCGGGAGCGGGCAGCAATGAGCAGTTCTTC
>TRBJ2-4|-|-|TRBV7-9
CASSLAWRATGRDGIQYF
TGTGCCAGCAGCTTAGCTTGGAGAGCTACCGGGCGGGATGGCATTCAGTACTTC
>TRBJ1-2|-|TRBD1|TRBV29-1
CSVGTGGSGYTF
TGCAGCGTTGGTACAGGGGGCAGTGGCTACACCTTC
>TRBJ2-1|-|TRBD2|TRBV6-6
CASWTSGSAAYNEQFF
TGTGCCAGTTGGACTAGCGGGAGTGCGGCCTACAATGAGCAGTTCTTC
>TRBJ1-2|-|-|TRBV4-1
CASSHAGKPFNYGYTF
TGCGCCAGCAGCCATGCCGGGAAACCCTTTAACTATGGCTACACCTTC
>TRBJ1-4|-|-|TRBV2
CASSRDGRREKLFF
TGTGCCAGCAGCCGGGACGGACGACGTGAAAAACTGTTTTTT
>TRBJ1-5|few|TRBD1|TRBV30
CAWSPGGLSSNQPQHF
TGTGCCTGGAGCCCAGGGGGGCTCAGTAGCAATCAGCCCCAGCATTTT
>TRBJ1-1|-|-|TRBV27
CASSLGQLAFF
TGTGCCAGCAGTTTGGGGCAGTTGGCTTTCTTT
>TRBJ1-1|-|-|TRBV2
CASSLGRQNTEAFF
TGTGCCAGCTCGCTCGGCCGACAAAACACTGAAGCTTTCTTT
>TRBJ2-7|-|TRBD1|TRBV5-5
CASSLQWTGPYEQYF
TGTGCCAGCAGCTTGCAATGGACAGGACCCTACGAGCAGTACTTC
>TRBJ2-3|-|TRBD2|TRBV6-1
CASSLPGLGTDTQYF
TGTGCCAGCAGCTTACCGGGACTAGGTACAGATACGCAGTATTTT
>TRBJ2-3|-|TRBD2|TRBV27
CASSLWTSGGTDTQYF
TGTGCCAGCAGTTTATGGACTAGCGGGGGCACAGATACGCAGTATTTT
>TRBJ2-3|-|-|TRBV28
CASRGTGKDTQYF
TGTGCCAGCAGGGGAACAGGGAAAGATACGCAGTATTTT
>TRBJ2-1|-|-|TRBV18
CASSLGVYEQFF
TGTGCCAGCTCACTGGGAGTTTATGAGCAGTTCTTC
>TRBJ1-5|-|TRBD1|TRBV19
CASNPGQGLFQPQHF
TGTGCCAGTAACCCGGGACAGGGGCTTTTCCAGCCCCAGCATTTT
>TRBJ2-7|once|TRBD1|TRBV7-2
CASSALFRDRGPPQYF
TGTGCCAGCAGCGCGCTGTTCCGGGACAGGGGCCCCCCCCAGTACTTC
>TRBJ1-4|-|-|TRBV29-1
CSVALTATNEKLFF
TGCAGCGTTGCTCTCACTGCAACTAATGAAAAACTGTTTTTT
>TRBJ1-3|-|-|TRBV27
CASGGTRAGNTIYF
TGTGCCAGCGGGGGGACAAGGGCTGGAAACACCATATATTTT
>TRBJ1-5|-|TRBD1|TRBV18
CASSPRGRGQDQPQHF
TGTGCCAGCTCACCTCGGGGCAGGGGGCAGGATCAGCCCCAGCATTTT
>TRBJ2-7|-|-|TRBV27
CASSLVWQTYEQYF
TGTGCCAGCAGTTTAGTGTGGCAGACCTACGAGCAGTACTTC
>TRBJ2-1|once|-|TRBV18
CASSKTGPVGNEQFF
TGTGCCAGCTCAAAGACAGGACCGGTGGGAAATGAGCAGTTCTTC
>TRBJ1-2|-|-|TRBV18
CASSPRNVTRLANYGYTF
TGTGCCAGCTCACCTAGAAATGTGACACGGTTAGCTAACTATGGCTACACCTTC
>TRBJ1-2|medium-sized|-|TRBV10-3
CAISESKGSGYGYTF
TGTGCCATCAGTGAGTCCAAGGGGTCGGGGTATGGCTACACCTTC
>TRBJ2-7|-|-|TRBV27
CASSLSVQAGGKYF
TGTGCCAGCAGTTTATCGGTACAGGCCGGAGGGAAGTACTTC